A single sample is the source of the 11 T cell receptor beta chains below, sequenced in a study of blood T cell repertoires in COVID-19. Clones were sequenced by immunoSEQ multiplex PCR, and TCRdb holds only the in-frame ones, with some missing. In the table there are 200,000 to 250,000 clones, 80% to 85% of which are singletons. The sample taken for sequencing was peripheral blood. The source is a woman in her late teens or twenties with acute or convalescent COVID-19.

This chain uses TRBV10-3 with TRBJ2-1, with 13 bases matching TRBD2. The CDR3 loop spans 17 amino acids. Losses at the gene ends were 4 bases for V and 6 bases for J; bases not matched to a gene: 9. CDR1 is ENHRY and CDR2 is SYGVKD in the germline V gene. CDR3 region: CAISGTSGSSLSNEQFF. In DNA, the CDR3 is TGTGCCATCAGTGGGACTAGCGGGAGTTCTTTGTCCAATGAGCAGTTCTTC.

V is TRBV6-5 and J is TRBJ2-3, with TRBD2 matching 10 bases. J lost 0 bases, V lost 8 bases, and 2 bases had no gene match. The CDR3 covers 14 residues. Looked up from germline, CDR1 is MNHEY and CDR2 is SVGAGI. CDR3: CASGTSASTDTQYF. The CDR3 DNA is TGTGCCAGCGGGACTAGCGCCAGCACAGATACGCAGTATTTT.

J is TRBJ2-2 and V is TRBV5-1, with 8 bases fitting TRBD2. CDR3 length: 14 residues. Germline trimming cut 4 bases from V and 8 bases from J; bases unmatched to any gene: 7. Germline values: CDR1 SGHRS, CDR2 YFSETQ. CDR3 residues: CASSQSGSGGELFF. CDR3 nucleotides: TGCGCCAGCAGCCAAAGCGGGAGCGGTGGGGAGCTGTTTTTT.

This clone appeared once. The chain recombines TRBV5-1 with TRBJ1-2; TRBD1 is a possible D gene (5 bases). Trimming removed 2 bases at V and 4 bases at J, with 12 bases between. Looked up from germline, CDR1 is SGHRS and CDR2 is YFSETQ. This CDR3 spans 14 amino acids. CDR3 bases: TGCGCCAGCAGCTTCGGAGGGACCAGCTATGGCTACACCTTC. It translates to CASSFGGTSYGYTF.

This clone was recorded only once. The chain employs TRBV7-9 and TRBJ1-4; a possible D gene is TRBD1 (6 bases). V lost 2 bases and J lost 8, with 18 bases in between. The CDR3 loop spans 16 amino acids. Germline CDR1 and CDR2: SEHNR and FQNEAQ (reference sequence). Here the CDR3 reads CASSLRVWGQEEKLFF. CDR3 bases: TGTGCCAGCAGCTTAAGGGTATGGGGGCAGGAGGAAAAACTGTTTTTT.

The chain recombines TRBV18 with TRBJ1-1; D gene uncertain. CDR3 length: 15 residues. CDR1 is KGHSH and CDR2 is LQKENI in the germline V gene. With 3 bases removed from V and 1 base from J, the gap between germline ends came to 12 bases. CDR3 region: CASSPPGGKNTEAFF. CDR3 nucleotides: TGTGCCAGCTCACCCCCGGGAGGGAAGAACACTGAAGCTTTCTTT. Filled out from reference TRBV18 and TRBJ1-1, the complete variable domain reads NAGVMQNPRHLVRRRGQEARLRCSPMKGHSHVYWYRQLPEEGLKFMVYLQKENIIDESGMPKERFSAEFPKEGPSILRIQQVVRGDSAAYFCASSPPGGKNTEAFFGQGTRLTVV.

The CDR3 sequence: CASSFRQGNSGANVLTF. For the CDR3, the DNA is TGTGCCAGCAGCTTCCGGCAGGGAAACTCTGGGGCCAACGTCCTGACTTTC. The rearrangement uses TRBV7-8 and TRBJ2-6; possible D gene TRBD1, 5 bases. V was trimmed by 3 bases and J by 0 bases, leaving 12 bases between them. The CDR3 sequence is 17 residues long. Germline CDR1 is SGHVS and CDR2 is FQNEAQ.

V and J are TRBV30 and TRBJ2-7, with D possibly TRBD2 on 5 matching bases. The CDR3 runs to 12 residues. Between the trimmed V and J ends, which lost 2 bases and 1 base, there was a span of 6 bases. Germline CDR1 reads GTSNPN; CDR2 reads SVGIG (reference sequence). In DNA form, the CDR3 reads TGTGCCTGGAGTCCGGGGTCCTACGAGCAGTACTTC. This sequence encodes CAWSPGSYEQYF.

V usage is TRBV10-2 and J usage is TRBJ2-2; no clear D. Trimming took off 0 bases at V and 4 bases at J, with 6 bases between the two ends. This CDR3 has 14 amino acids. CDR1 is WSHSY, CDR2 SAAADI, per germline. Here the CDR3 DNA reads TGCGCCAGCAGTGAGTCGCGGCGCACCGGGGAGCTGTTTTTT. Translation gives CASSESRRTGELFF.

J is TRBJ2-5 and V is TRBV7-2, with TRBD2 identical over 10 bases. V shed 5 bases and J 5 bases; nucleotides not matched to a gene: 8. The CDR3 spans 15 residues. The germline CDR1 and CDR2 sequences are SGHTA and FQGNSA. Here the CDR3 DNA reads TGTGCCAGCAGCGTTAGCGGGGGGAGGCGGGAGACCCAGTACTTC. Translating gives CASSVSGGRRETQYF.

This chain joins TRBV29-1 and TRBJ1-1; D might be TRBD1 (6 bases). Germline V gene data show CDR1 as SQVTM and CDR2 as ANQGSEA. Trimming stripped 7 bases from V and 5 bases from J, with 17 bases between. This CDR3 has 13 residues. The CDR3 region has the DNA TGCAGCGCCGCCCTACAGGGTGGAACTGAAGCTTTCTTT. Translated, it gives CSAALQGGTEAFF.